This paragraph reports one T cell receptor (beta chain). What it binds is not known. Clones were read by immunoSEQ multiplex PCR, and TCRdb kept only the in-frame ones, dropping some. There are about 15,000 clones in the sample; 55% to 70% occur only once, and around 8% lies in the top ten. This CDR3 region has 12 residues. Germline assignment: CDR1 MNHNS and CDR2 SASEGT. Trimming left V 5 bases short and J 0 bases short, with 5 bases between. These data originate in a study of PD-1 blockade in classical Hodgkin lymphoma. About the research overall: Intravenous nivolumab at 3 mg/kg was given to patients every 2 weeks.

The study, taken as a whole, reports: Newly diagnosed patients had diversity similar to the baseline diversity of complete responders. Patients starting nivolumab under 1 year after ASCT were excluded.

There was relapse after autologous stem cell transplantation in every patient, and there was variation in brentuximab vedotin exposure. This specimen consisted of peripheral blood mononuclear cells (PBMCs), obtained before the second cycle of nivolumab. The chain links TRBV6-1 to TRBJ2-7; D remains unclear. The sequence came from a human donor with classical Hodgkin lymphoma. The CDR3 loop reads CASSLSSYEQYF. The CDR3 nucleotides are TGTGCCAGCAGTTTAAGCTCCTACGAGCAGTACTTC.